The subject of this entry is one T cell receptor beta chain. The antigen is unknown. This CDR3 contains 15 residues. Germline loops: CDR1 SEHNR, CDR2 FQNEAQ (reference sequence). J gave up 0 bases and V 5 bases, and 5 bases lay outside the gene matches. This entry is derived from a study of T-cell memory formation after mild COVID-19. General study points: CD8+ contracting clones occupied EMRA, while CD4+ ones occupied mainly CM and EM. Memory from before infection featured some responding clones, which suggests cross-reactive memory joined. CD4+ bias marked clones expanding day 15 to 37, unlike balanced contracting clones.

TCRdb analysed the 5' RACE reads with MiXCR anew, one entry per CDR3 protein. Among under 200,000 distinct CDR3 sequences, around a third were seen once, and the ten largest hold approximately 12%. The sequencing input was PBMCs or a T cell subset sorted from them (not recorded which). The source is an adult woman who had mild COVID-19 (a few samples of this study predate the infection). Cell type and time point are not known. This sequence joins TRBV7-9 and TRBJ1-1; TRBD1 aligns across 8 bases. Here the CDR3 reads CASSAQTGVNTEAFF. CDR3 DNA: TGTGCCAGCAGCGCCCAGACAGGGGTGAACACTGAAGCTTTCTTT.